This T cell receptor (beta chain) was captured by sequencing in a study of cytomegalovirus exposure and HLA in healthy donors. The PCR contained 60 Vbeta and 13 Jbeta primers. Here immunoSEQ multiplex PCR was the method, and the copy in TCRdb shows in-frame clones only, minus some. The data show 95,000 to 150,000 clones, 78% seen once. Input material: PBMCs. This TCR was sampled from a man aged 30-40 years in good health and CMV-seropositive.

Here the CDR3 reads CASSVEGLAGSYEQYF. The DNA for the CDR3 is TGTGCCAGCAGCGTAGAGGGACTAGCGGGTTCCTACGAGCAGTACTTC. The chain recombines TRBV9 with TRBJ2-7; 12 nucleotides line up with TRBD2. The CDR3 runs 16 residues. Per germline, CDR1 SGDLS and CDR2 YYNGEE. J was trimmed by 1 base and V by 0 bases; bases with no gene match: 2.